Listed below are T cell receptor beta chains from one sample, sequenced in a study of blood T cell repertoires in COVID-19. The repertoire was sequenced with immunoSEQ multiplex PCR; TCRdb's copy has only in-frame clones and lacks some. The table has 110,000 or so clones, approximately 80% seen once; the top ten hold 2% to 3%. The specimen was peripheral blood. These TCRs come from a man aged 50-59 years with acute or convalescent COVID-19. CDR3s include the opening cysteine and the closing phenylalanine or tryptophan. D genes are given only for firm matches. Where a row states a size, it is once, few, many or the class of an expanded clone; other rows omit it.

V	D	J	size	CDR3	DNA
TRBV5-6	.	TRBJ2-1	once	CASSLVGHSLDNEQFF	TGTGCCAGCAGCTTGGTGGGGCATTCCCTCGACAATGAGCAGTTCTTC
TRBV10-3	TRBD1	TRBJ2-7	.	CAIKRTGGPYEQYF	TGTGCCATCAAAAGAACAGGGGGCCCCTACGAGCAGTACTTC
TRBV15	.	TRBJ2-1	.	CATQRDSSYNEQFF	TGTGCCACCCAGAGAGACAGTTCCTACAATGAGCAGTTCTTC
TRBV5-1	.	TRBJ2-2	.	CASSLEVGNTGELFF	TGCGCCAGCAGCTTGGAGGTGGGCAACACCGGGGAGCTGTTTTTT
TRBV28	TRBD2	TRBJ2-3	.	CASRSSGRIDTQYF	TGTGCCAGTCGGAGCAGCGGGAGGATAGATACGCAGTATTTT
TRBV5-4	.	TRBJ1-1	.	CASSSDQGGTEAFF	TGTGCCAGCAGCTCAGACCAAGGGGGCACTGAAGCTTTCTTT
TRBV11-2	.	TRBJ1-1	.	CASSPRRADYTEAFF	TGTGCCAGCAGCCCTCGGAGGGCCGATTACACTGAAGCTTTCTTT
TRBV30	.	TRBJ2-7	.	CAWSVQSGYEQYF	TGTGCCTGGAGTGTACAATCAGGGTACGAGCAGTACTTC
TRBV19	TRBD1	TRBJ2-5	few	CASSSTTGPLRTQYF	TGTGCCAGTAGTTCGACGACAGGGCCTCTGCGGACCCAGTACTTC
TRBV2	.	TRBJ2-7	few	CASLVIGGGEQYF	TGTGCCAGCTTAGTCATTGGGGGAGGCGAGCAGTACTTC
TRBV6-5	.	TRBJ1-5	.	CASRQNSNQPQHF	TGTGCCAGCAGACAAAATAGCAATCAGCCCCAGCATTTT
TRBV2	.	TRBJ1-1	.	CASGSDSVAEAFF	TGTGCCAGCGGGTCGGACTCCGTCGCTGAAGCTTTCTTT
TRBV19	.	TRBJ1-1	.	CASSVGEGGAFF	TGTGCCAGTAGTGTCGGAGAGGGTGGAGCTTTCTTT
TRBV2	TRBD1	TRBJ1-6	.	CASRTGNSSPLHF	TGTGCCAGCAGGACAGGGAATAGTTCACCCCTCCACTTT
TRBV7-9	.	TRBJ2-2	.	CASSLLAGARNTGELFF	TGTGCCAGCAGCTTATTGGCAGGGGCCAGGAACACCGGGGAGCTGTTTTTT
TRBV18	.	TRBJ1-6	.	CASSEAGSSYNSPLHF	TGTGCCAGCTCCGAAGCGGGGAGCTCCTATAATTCACCCCTCCACTTT
TRBV3-1/TRBV3-2	.	TRBJ1-6	few	CASSQGGHYNSPLHF	TGTGCCAGCAGCCAAGGGGGACATTATAATTCACCCCTCCACTTT
TRBV2	.	TRBJ2-2	.	CASSEVRGLLLSGTGELFF	TGTGCCAGCAGTGAGGTCCGAGGTCTGCTACTATCGGGGACCGGGGAGCTGTTTTTT
TRBV11-2	TRBD1	TRBJ1-1	.	CASSLDRETEAFF	TGTGCCAGCAGCTTGGACAGGGAAACTGAAGCTTTCTTT
TRBV28	.	TRBJ1-5	.	CASSLQVTGDQPQHF	TGTGCCAGCAGTTTGCAGGTTACGGGGGATCAGCCCCAGCATTTT
TRBV5-1	.	TRBJ1-5	.	CASSSQGLSDQPQHF	TGCGCCAGCAGCTCGCAGGGGCTATCGGATCAGCCCCAGCATTTT
TRBV19	TRBD2	TRBJ2-2	.	CASSIDPRTRAGTGELFF	TGTGCCAGTAGTATAGATCCCAGGACTAGAGCGGGCACCGGGGAGCTGTTTTTT
TRBV7-8	.	TRBJ1-5	.	CASSSYRLPQRGNQPQHF	TGTGCCAGCAGCTCCTACAGGTTACCGCAAAGGGGCAATCAGCCCCAGCATTTT
TRBV28	TRBD1	TRBJ2-5	once	CASSPLGDRGETQYF	TGTGCCAGCAGTCCCCTGGGGGACAGGGGCGAGACCCAGTACTTC
TRBV5-6	TRBD1	TRBJ1-3	.	CAGSLGGQGVGNTIYF	TGTGCCGGCAGCTTGGGCGGACAGGGGGTAGGAAACACCATATATTTT
TRBV6-2/TRBV6-3	.	TRBJ2-3	.	CASSYRRVAGTDTQYF	TGTGCCAGCAGTTACAGGAGGGTAGCGGGCACAGATACGCAGTATTTT
TRBV4-2	.	TRBJ1-5	.	CASSQETSSNQPQHF	TGTGCCAGCAGCCAAGAGACAAGTAGCAATCAGCCCCAGCATTTT